This T cell receptor beta chain was recovered during a study of CD8 T cells in ankylosing spondylitis. The ends lost 3 bases at V and 2 bases at J; junction bases unmatched: 4. The germline V gene encodes CDR1 SEHNR and CDR2 FQNEAQ (reference sequence). The CDR3 contains 15 residues. TCRdb reanalysed the 5' RACE reads using MiXCR and keeps one entry per CDR3 protein. The sample contains around 340,000 distinct CDR3 sequences, roughly 14% of which appear only once. The TCR sequence derives from a male donor with ankylosing spondylitis or in good health (not recorded which). The gene calls are TRBV7-9 and TRBJ2-3; the match to TRBD1 covers 8 bases. Specimen: blood, either unsorted or a sorted T cell fraction (not recorded which). The CDR3, as DNA: TGTGCCAGCAGCTTCCCAGGGGGCACCACAGATACGCAGTATTTT. It codes for CASSFPGGTTDTQYF.